A selection of T cell receptor beta chains follows, all from one sample in a study of blood T cell repertoires in COVID-19. Method: immunoSEQ multiplex PCR; TCRdb's copy keeps in-frame clones and lacks some. Here the sample spans around 170,000 clones, 80% to 90% being singletons. The sequenced material came from peripheral blood. These receptor sequences come from a man aged 50 or older with active or convalescent COVID-19. The CDR3 runs from the conserved cysteine through the conserved F or W. Fields, in order: J gene, V gene, D gene, clone size, CDR3 protein, CDR3 DNA. A D gene is named only where the DNA matches it firmly. Clone size, where shown, is once, few, many, or a class for clones that have expanded.

j_call: TRBJ1-1; v_call: TRBV6-6; d_call: .; clone_size: .; cdr3_aa: CASSSRVTEAFF; cdr3_nt: TGTGCCAGCAGTTCCCGAGTCACTGAAGCTTTCTTT
j_call: TRBJ2-5; v_call: TRBV30; d_call: TRBD1; clone_size: .; cdr3_aa: CAWSVGQGQETQYF; cdr3_nt: TGTGCCTGGAGTGTAGGACAGGGACAAGAGACCCAGTACTTC
j_call: TRBJ1-1; v_call: TRBV7-3; d_call: TRBD1; clone_size: .; cdr3_aa: CASSRDRGRVTEAFF; cdr3_nt: TGTGCCAGCAGTCGGGACAGGGGAAGGGTCACTGAAGCTTTCTTT
j_call: TRBJ1-6; v_call: TRBV19; d_call: TRBD1; clone_size: .; cdr3_aa: CASNPDRGQSPLHF; cdr3_nt: TGTGCCAGTAATCCGGACAGGGGGCAATCACCCCTCCACTTT
j_call: TRBJ2-7; v_call: TRBV20-1; d_call: .; clone_size: .; cdr3_aa: CSAGQAYEQYF; cdr3_nt: TGCAGTGCCGGTCAGGCCTACGAGCAGTACTTC
j_call: TRBJ2-3; v_call: TRBV2; d_call: TRBD1; clone_size: .; cdr3_aa: CASTADRDLTDTQYF; cdr3_nt: TGTGCCAGCACCGCGGACAGGGACCTAACAGATACGCAGTATTTT
j_call: TRBJ2-4; v_call: TRBV7-2; d_call: .; clone_size: .; cdr3_aa: CASSTAGSGDIQYF; cdr3_nt: TGTGCCAGCAGTACCGCGGGATCGGGGGACATTCAGTACTTC
j_call: TRBJ1-4; v_call: TRBV30; d_call: .; clone_size: .; cdr3_aa: CAWSPSPTTNEKLFF; cdr3_nt: TGTGCCTGGAGCCCCAGTCCGACAACTAATGAAAAACTGTTTTTT
j_call: TRBJ2-7; v_call: TRBV18; d_call: TRBD1; clone_size: .; cdr3_aa: CASSPTGDEQYF; cdr3_nt: TGTGCCAGCTCACCAACAGGGGACGAGCAGTACTTC
j_call: TRBJ1-5; v_call: TRBV7-2; d_call: .; clone_size: .; cdr3_aa: CASSLGSVRPQHF; cdr3_nt: TGTGCCAGCAGCTTAGGATCGGTTCGGCCCCAGCATTTT
j_call: TRBJ2-1; v_call: TRBV7-2; d_call: TRBD2; clone_size: .; cdr3_aa: CASSLLAGGYNEQFF; cdr3_nt: TGTGCCAGCAGCCTACTAGCGGGAGGGTACAATGAGCAGTTCTTC
j_call: TRBJ2-4; v_call: TRBV4-1; d_call: .; clone_size: .; cdr3_aa: CASSQGLARGVAKNIQYF; cdr3_nt: TGCGCCAGCAGCCAAGGTTTGGCTCGAGGAGTTGCCAAAAACATTCAGTACTTC
j_call: TRBJ1-5; v_call: TRBV30; d_call: TRBD1; clone_size: .; cdr3_aa: CAWRPQGATGSNQPQHF; cdr3_nt: TGTGCCTGGAGGCCACAGGGGGCCACTGGGAGCAATCAGCCCCAGCATTTT
j_call: TRBJ2-2; v_call: TRBV25-1; d_call: .; clone_size: .; cdr3_aa: CASSEFWESGGELFF; cdr3_nt: TGTGCCAGCAGTGAATTCTGGGAGTCCGGGGGGGAGCTGTTTTTT
j_call: TRBJ2-3; v_call: TRBV6-6; d_call: .; clone_size: .; cdr3_aa: CASQVKVVDTQYF; cdr3_nt: TGTGCCAGCCAGGTTAAAGTCGTGGATACGCAGTATTTT
j_call: TRBJ1-5; v_call: TRBV15; d_call: .; clone_size: .; cdr3_aa: CATSSDTGLNQPQHF; cdr3_nt: TGTGCCACCAGCAGTGACACAGGGCTCAATCAGCCCCAGCATTTT
j_call: TRBJ2-5; v_call: TRBV2; d_call: .; clone_size: .; cdr3_aa: CAQGGDYQETQYF; cdr3_nt: TGTGCCCAAGGGGGGGACTACCAAGAGACCCAGTACTTC
j_call: TRBJ2-3; v_call: TRBV28; d_call: TRBD1; clone_size: once; cdr3_aa: CASSLSGPGGQDTQYF; cdr3_nt: TGTGCCAGCAGTTTATCGGGGCCAGGGGGTCAAGATACGCAGTATTTT
j_call: TRBJ1-3; v_call: TRBV5-1; d_call: TRBD1; clone_size: once; cdr3_aa: CASSTQGAGNTIYF; cdr3_nt: TGCGCCAGCAGCACACAGGGGGCTGGAAACACCATATATTTT
j_call: TRBJ2-5; v_call: TRBV12-3/TRBV12-4; d_call: .; clone_size: few; cdr3_aa: CASTGVQETQYF; cdr3_nt: TGTGCCAGTACGGGGGTACAAGAGACCCAGTACTTC
j_call: TRBJ2-1; v_call: TRBV9; d_call: .; clone_size: .; cdr3_aa: CASSVRQLDSYNEQFF; cdr3_nt: TGTGCCAGCAGCGTACGACAGTTAGACTCCTACAATGAGCAGTTCTTC
j_call: TRBJ1-4; v_call: TRBV7-2; d_call: .; clone_size: once; cdr3_aa: CASSLLAGVEEKLFF; cdr3_nt: TGTGCCAGCAGCTTATTGGCAGGGGTAGAGGAAAAACTGTTTTTT
j_call: TRBJ2-5; v_call: TRBV13; d_call: .; clone_size: .; cdr3_aa: CASSSGLKETQYF; cdr3_nt: TGTGCCAGCAGCTCTGGACTAAAAGAGACCCAGTACTTC
j_call: TRBJ1-2; v_call: TRBV12-3/TRBV12-4; d_call: TRBD1; clone_size: .; cdr3_aa: CASSRDRSYGYTF; cdr3_nt: TGTGCCAGCAGTCGGGACAGGTCCTATGGCTACACCTTC
j_call: TRBJ1-2; v_call: TRBV7-9; d_call: .; clone_size: .; cdr3_aa: CASRFPGADGYTF; cdr3_nt: TGTGCCAGCAGATTTCCGGGAGCCGATGGCTACACCTTC
j_call: TRBJ1-4; v_call: TRBV9; d_call: TRBD1; clone_size: many; cdr3_aa: CASSVGQGVINEKLFF; cdr3_nt: TGTGCCAGCAGCGTCGGACAGGGCGTTATTAATGAAAAACTGTTTTTT
j_call: TRBJ1-1; v_call: TRBV18; d_call: TRBD1; clone_size: once; cdr3_aa: CASSTTTGITEAFF; cdr3_nt: TGTGCCAGCTCAACAACGACAGGGATCACTGAAGCTTTCTTT
j_call: TRBJ1-2; v_call: TRBV7-2; d_call: TRBD1; clone_size: .; cdr3_aa: CASSQQGQGYGYTF; cdr3_nt: TGTGCCAGCAGCCAACAAGGACAGGGCTATGGCTACACCTTC
j_call: TRBJ1-2; v_call: TRBV1; d_call: .; clone_size: .; cdr3_aa: CTSSQGQEFF; cdr3_nt: TGCACCAGCAGCCAAGGACAGGAGTTCTTC
j_call: TRBJ2-3; v_call: TRBV19; d_call: .; clone_size: .; cdr3_aa: CASRKISGSTDTQYF; cdr3_nt: TGTGCCAGTAGGAAAATAAGCGGGAGCACAGATACGCAGTATTTT
j_call: TRBJ1-2; v_call: TRBV3-1/TRBV3-2; d_call: TRBD1; clone_size: .; cdr3_aa: CASSQGQGTYGYTF; cdr3_nt: TGTGCCAGCAGCCAGGGACAGGGGACCTATGGCTACACCTTC
j_call: TRBJ2-5; v_call: TRBV5-1; d_call: TRBD1; clone_size: .; cdr3_aa: CASSEHPTGGETQYF; cdr3_nt: TGCGCCAGCAGCGAGCACCCCACAGGGGGGGAGACCCAGTACTTC
j_call: TRBJ2-1; v_call: TRBV12-3/TRBV12-4; d_call: .; clone_size: once; cdr3_aa: CASGTSNDNEQFF; cdr3_nt: TGTGCCAGCGGGACTTCGAATGACAATGAGCAGTTCTTC
j_call: TRBJ2-1; v_call: TRBV19; d_call: TRBD2; clone_size: few; cdr3_aa: CASSNRGRADEQFF; cdr3_nt: TGTGCCAGTAGTAATCGCGGGAGGGCCGATGAGCAGTTCTTC
j_call: TRBJ2-7; v_call: TRBV9; d_call: TRBD2; clone_size: .; cdr3_aa: CASSVEKTSGRPYEQYF; cdr3_nt: TGTGCCAGCAGCGTAGAGAAAACTAGCGGGCGCCCCTACGAGCAGTACTTC
j_call: TRBJ1-5; v_call: TRBV4-1; d_call: .; clone_size: .; cdr3_aa: CASSQDGGGGRGNQPQHF; cdr3_nt: TGCGCCAGCAGCCAAGACGGAGGTGGCGGACGGGGCAATCAGCCCCAGCATTTT
j_call: TRBJ2-7; v_call: TRBV5-1; d_call: TRBD2; clone_size: .; cdr3_aa: CASSFSSGTPEEYF; cdr3_nt: TGCGCCAGCAGCTTTTCCAGCGGGACTCCCGAAGAGTACTTC
j_call: TRBJ2-5; v_call: TRBV11-1; d_call: TRBD1; clone_size: .; cdr3_aa: CASSLQGAQTQYF; cdr3_nt: TGTGCCAGCAGCTTACAGGGGGCGCAGACCCAGTACTTC
j_call: TRBJ1-6; v_call: TRBV30; d_call: TRBD1; clone_size: .; cdr3_aa: CASSTGTDNSPLHF; cdr3_nt: TGTGCCTCTTCAACCGGGACAGATAATTCACCCCTCCACTTT
j_call: TRBJ2-3; v_call: TRBV4-2; d_call: TRBD1; clone_size: .; cdr3_aa: CASSQDLGGTGWDTQYF; cdr3_nt: TGTGCCAGCAGCCAAGATCTAGGGGGGACAGGGTGGGATACGCAGTATTTT
j_call: TRBJ1-2; v_call: TRBV24-1; d_call: .; clone_size: .; cdr3_aa: CATSDRSHRDGYTF; cdr3_nt: TGTGCCACCAGTGATCGATCCCACAGGGATGGCTACACCTTC
j_call: TRBJ2-7; v_call: TRBV7-2; d_call: .; clone_size: .; cdr3_aa: CASSLYEALSYEQYF; cdr3_nt: TGTGCCAGCAGCTTATATGAGGCTTTATCCTACGAGCAGTACTTC
j_call: TRBJ2-7; v_call: TRBV9; d_call: .; clone_size: few; cdr3_aa: CASSVTVKDEQYF; cdr3_nt: TGTGCCAGCAGCGTTACAGTCAAGGACGAGCAGTACTTC
j_call: TRBJ1-1; v_call: TRBV7-3; d_call: TRBD1; clone_size: .; cdr3_aa: CASSLTTGTETEAFF; cdr3_nt: TGTGCCAGCAGCTTAACGACAGGGACAGAAACTGAAGCTTTCTTT
j_call: TRBJ1-6; v_call: TRBV9; d_call: TRBD1; clone_size: .; cdr3_aa: CASSATGEHSPLHF; cdr3_nt: TGTGCCAGCAGCGCGACAGGGGAGCATTCACCCCTCCACTTT
j_call: TRBJ2-1; v_call: TRBV6-5; d_call: .; clone_size: .; cdr3_aa: CASQAGTSYRNEQFF; cdr3_nt: TGTGCCAGCCAGGCTGGGACTTCCTACCGCAATGAGCAGTTCTTC
j_call: TRBJ1-1; v_call: TRBV7-3; d_call: .; clone_size: .; cdr3_aa: CASSPTAGAPEAFF; cdr3_nt: TGTGCCAGCAGCCCCACCGCGGGGGCCCCTGAAGCTTTCTTT
j_call: TRBJ1-5; v_call: TRBV7-9; d_call: .; clone_size: .; cdr3_aa: CASSLGGGGSDQPQHF; cdr3_nt: TGTGCCAGCAGCTTAGGGGGGGGCGGTTCAGACCAGCCCCAGCATTTT
j_call: TRBJ1-2; v_call: TRBV5-6; d_call: .; clone_size: .; cdr3_aa: CASTQDRDHGYTF; cdr3_nt: TGTGCCAGCACCCAAGACAGAGATCATGGCTACACCTTC
j_call: TRBJ2-3; v_call: TRBV5-1; d_call: TRBD2; clone_size: .; cdr3_aa: CASRLAGVNTDTQYF; cdr3_nt: TGCGCCAGCCGTCTAGCGGGAGTTAACACAGATACGCAGTATTTT
j_call: TRBJ2-5; v_call: TRBV5-4; d_call: TRBD2; clone_size: .; cdr3_aa: CASSGYSGRQETQYF; cdr3_nt: TGTGCCAGCAGCGGTTATAGCGGGCGCCAAGAGACCCAGTACTTC
j_call: TRBJ2-3; v_call: TRBV18; d_call: TRBD1; clone_size: .; cdr3_aa: CASSPGTGVSDTQYF; cdr3_nt: TGTGCCAGCTCACCCGGGACAGGCGTTTCCGATACGCAGTATTTT